This T cell receptor (beta chain) was recovered during a study of liver allograft versus peripheral blood T cells. On the study more broadly: The study compared liver allograft T cell receptor repertoires against peripheral blood repertoires of liver transplant recipients.

The V and J ends lost 7 bases and 4 bases respectively, with 13 bases between them. The CDR3 contains 13 residues. Looked up from germline, CDR1 is ENHRY and CDR2 is SYGVKD. TCRdb itself ran the reads through MiXCR, one entry per CDR3 protein. The sample consists of roughly 5,000 distinct CDR3 sequences, about 15% of them appearing once. This clonotype was recorded many times. The receptor was isolated from a human patient who had a liver transplant. Some T cells may have come from the graft donor. The chain recombines TRBV10-3 with TRBJ1-1; possible D gene TRBD1, 5 bases. The CDR3 loop is CAITSRASTEAFF. The CDR3 nucleotides read TGTGCCATCACGTCCAGGGCGAGCACTGAAGCTTTCTTT.